A selection of T cell receptor beta chains follows, all from one sample in a study of shared clonotypes between healthy human individuals. Profiling relied on immunoSEQ multiplex PCR, and the TCRdb table lists in-frame clones only, not all of them. The table shows a few hundred thousand clones, with roughly 79% occurring only once. The sequenced material came from PBMCs. These receptors all stem from a middle-aged woman in good health. Some clones in this sample may be carry-over from other donors' samples. Each CDR3 is given with its conserved first and last residue. D genes are given only for firm matches. The size field is filled for only some rows; it gives once, few, many or a size class.

D gene	V gene	J gene	clone size	CDR3 protein	CDR3 DNA
.	TRBV9	TRBJ2-1	.	CASSYSLGGTNQVYEQFF	TGTGCCAGCAGCTACTCCTTGGGGGGGACAAACCAAGTATATGAGCAGTTCTTC
TRBD2	TRBV6-1	TRBJ2-5	.	CASSDRRERGETQYF	TGTGCCAGCAGTGATAGGCGGGAGAGGGGCGAGACCCAGTACTTC
TRBD2	TRBV9	TRBJ2-2	.	CASSVTRLAGTGELFF	TGTGCCAGCAGCGTAACTAGACTAGCGGGCACCGGGGAGCTGTTTTTT
.	TRBV11-2	TRBJ2-1	.	CASSFGSSYNEQFF	TGTGCCAGCAGCTTCGGGAGCTCCTACAATGAGCAGTTCTTC
.	TRBV30	TRBJ2-7	few	CAWSVSSYEQYF	TGTGCCTGGAGTGTGAGTTCCTACGAGCAGTACTTC
.	TRBV6-1	TRBJ1-2	.	CASTWGQGLLLGYTF	TGTGCCAGCACATGGGGCCAAGGGCTCTTACTTGGCTACACCTTC
TRBD2	TRBV6-4	TRBJ2-7	.	CANLPGGLAGTYEQYF	TGTGCCAACCTCCCGGGTGGACTAGCGGGAACATACGAGCAGTACTTC
TRBD2	TRBV28	TRBJ2-3	.	CASSPLYGRETTDTQYF	TGTGCCAGCAGCCCCCTATACGGGCGGGAGACAACAGATACGCAGTATTTT
.	TRBV5-1	TRBJ2-7	once	CASSLVGDEQYF	TGCGCCAGCAGCTTGGTTGGGGACGAGCAGTACTTC
.	TRBV4-3	TRBJ2-6	.	CASSQGTGANVLTF	TGCGCCAGCAGCCAAGGGACAGGGGCCAACGTCCTGACTTTC
.	TRBV7-9	TRBJ2-7	.	CASSLAGGVEQYF	TGTGCCAGCAGCCTAGCCGGAGGGGTCGAGCAGTACTTC
TRBD1	TRBV5-6	TRBJ1-6	.	CASSSGQGFNSPLHF	TGTGCCAGCAGCTCGGGACAGGGTTTTAATTCACCCCTCCACTTT
TRBD2	TRBV29-1	TRBJ2-5	.	CSVGLAGGETQYF	TGCAGCGTTGGACTAGCGGGAGGAGAGACCCAGTACTTC
.	TRBV5-3	TRBJ1-4	once	CASSLAGTTEKLFF	TGTGCCAGCAGCCTTGCAGGGACCACAGAAAAACTGTTTTTT
.	TRBV6-6	TRBJ1-4	.	CASSNPLQGYEKLFF	TGTGCCAGCAGTAACCCACTACAGGGTTATGAAAAACTGTTTTTT
TRBD1	TRBV18	TRBJ1-1	.	CASSPRQGGAFF	TGTGCCAGCTCACCGAGACAGGGAGGGGCTTTCTTT
TRBD1	TRBV11-2	TRBJ1-1	once	CASSFPGGGGTEAFF	TGTGCCAGCAGCTTCCCAGGGGGCGGGGGCACTGAAGCTTTCTTT
.	TRBV28	TRBJ2-3	.	CASSFTRSSTDTQYF	TGTGCCAGCAGTTTTACTAGGTCTAGCACAGATACGCAGTATTTT
.	TRBV28	TRBJ1-1	.	CASRAPDSPRAFF	TGTGCCAGCAGGGCCCCAGACAGTCCCCGGGCTTTCTTT
.	TRBV21-1	TRBJ2-2	.	CASSKKTSGTNTGELFF	TGTGCCAGCAGCAAAAAGACTAGCGGGACGAACACCGGGGAGCTGTTTTTT
.	TRBV4-2	TRBJ2-7	once	CASSQARSSYEQYF	TGTGCCAGCAGCCAAGCCAGGAGCTCCTACGAGCAGTACTTC
.	TRBV7-2	TRBJ2-7	.	CASSLTSYEQYF	TGTGCCAGCAGCTTGACTAGCTACGAGCAGTACTTC
.	TRBV7-8	TRBJ1-1	once	CASSLRRNTEAFF	TGTGCCAGCAGCTTACGGAGGAACACTGAAGCTTTCTTT
TRBD2	TRBV27	TRBJ2-1	many	CASNDAWREGNEQFF	TGTGCCAGCAACGATGCTTGGCGGGAGGGGAATGAGCAGTTCTTC
.	TRBV19	TRBJ1-1	.	CASSGDTYRNTEAFF	TGTGCCAGTAGTGGGGACACTTATCGGAACACTGAAGCTTTCTTT
.	TRBV15	TRBJ1-6	few	CATSRESQSSYNSPLHF	TGTGCCACCAGCAGAGAATCCCAAAGCTCCTATAATTCACCCCTCCACTTT
.	TRBV6-5	TRBJ1-1	.	CAILTWGGEAFF	TGTGCCATCCTGACATGGGGGGGCGAAGCTTTCTTT
.	TRBV7-2	TRBJ1-1	few	CASSSLLGPNTEAFF	TGTGCCAGCAGTTCCCTACTGGGGCCGAACACTGAAGCTTTCTTT
TRBD1	TRBV5-1	TRBJ1-4	few	CASSFDGQGANEKLFF	TGCGCCAGCAGCTTTGACGGACAGGGGGCTAATGAAAAACTGTTTTTT
.	TRBV7-7	TRBJ1-4	.	CASSLQQGSNEKLFF	TGTGCTAGCAGCTTACAACAGGGCTCTAATGAAAAACTGTTTTTT
TRBD1	TRBV5-1	TRBJ2-2	few	CASGFEGAANTGELFF	TGCGCCAGCGGCTTCGAGGGGGCGGCGAACACCGGGGAGCTGTTTTTT